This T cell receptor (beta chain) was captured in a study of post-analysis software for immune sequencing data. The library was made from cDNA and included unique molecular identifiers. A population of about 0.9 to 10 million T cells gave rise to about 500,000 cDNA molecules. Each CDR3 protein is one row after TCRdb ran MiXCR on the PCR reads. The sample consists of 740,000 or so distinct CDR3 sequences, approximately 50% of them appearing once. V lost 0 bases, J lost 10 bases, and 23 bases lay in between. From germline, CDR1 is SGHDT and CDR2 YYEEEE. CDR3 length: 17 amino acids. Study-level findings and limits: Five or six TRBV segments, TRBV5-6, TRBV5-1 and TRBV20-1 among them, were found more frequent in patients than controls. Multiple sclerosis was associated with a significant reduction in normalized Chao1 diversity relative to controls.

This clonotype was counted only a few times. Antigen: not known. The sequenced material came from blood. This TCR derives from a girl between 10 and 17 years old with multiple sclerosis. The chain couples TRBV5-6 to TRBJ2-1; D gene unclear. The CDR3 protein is CASSLEAERLGGEEQFF. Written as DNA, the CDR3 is TGTGCCAGCAGCTTGGAGGCCGAAAGGCTGGGCGGTGAGGAGCAGTTCTTC.